This T cell receptor beta chain was obtained from a study of cytomegalovirus exposure and HLA in healthy donors. Germline V CDR1 and CDR2: SGHTA, FQGNSA. CDR3 length: 14 amino acids. Trimming shortened V by 4 bases and J by 1 base, and 7 bases separated the two germline ends. The PCR was carried out with 60 Vbeta primers and 13 Jbeta primers. The method was immunoSEQ multiplex PCR; TCRdb's version includes in-frame clones alone and lacks a portion of them. The sample shows around 80,000 clones, 74% of them seen only once. The TCR sequence derives from a man aged 40-50 years in good health and CMV-seropositive. V gene TRBV7-2 combines with J gene TRBJ1-4; the D is unclear. Source material: PBMCs. The CDR3 sequence is CASSYRRTNEKLFF. For the CDR3, the DNA is TGTGCCAGCAGCTACCGCAGAACTAATGAAAAACTGTTTTTT.